This T cell receptor (beta chain) was identified during a study of blood T cell repertoires in COVID-19. V gave up 5 bases and J gave up 3 bases; unmatched junction bases: 7. The CDR3 sequence is 14 residues long. Germline V lookup: CDR1 MNHEY, CDR2 SMNVEV (reference sequence). The protocol was immunoSEQ multiplex PCR, while the TCRdb copy is restricted to in-frame clones and leaves out a portion. The table has some 120,000 clones, roughly 84% seen once. The specimen sequenced was peripheral blood. The chain has TRBV27 and TRBJ2-7; 7 positions match TRBD2. The sequence was obtained from a man in his sixties with acute or convalescent COVID-19. DNA for the CDR3: TGTGCCAGCAGTCCGGCAGGGAGGGACTACGAGCAGTACTTC. It codes for CASSPAGRDYEQYF.